The 5 T cell receptor beta chains reported below all come from one sample, sequenced in a study of regulatory T cells in long-lasting Graves disease. The time point: newly diagnosed GD, antithyroid drugs for less than 3 months. PBMC-extracted RNA yielded the TCR library. Researchers made TCR beta libraries by using iRepertoire HTBI primers and running Arm-PCR on CDR3 regions. TCRdb redid the calling of the multiplex PCR reads with MiXCR, one entry per CDR3 protein. The table includes 450,000 to 500,000 distinct CDR3 sequences, about a sixth detected once. These data were also reused for a study on T cells in Graves' hyperthyroidism and ophthalmopathy.

Sequencing used peripheral blood mononuclear cells (PBMCs), obtained at new diagnosis, from a patient treated with antithyroid drugs. The receptors were gathered from a man in his forties with Graves disease.

This clonotype showed up many times. The gene calls are TRBV29-1 and TRBJ1-1; a possible D gene is TRBD1 (5 bases). The CDR3 is 12 amino acids. V dropped 5 bases and J dropped 3 bases, with 10 bases sitting between them. The germline gives CDR1 SQVTM, CDR2 ANQGSEA. CDR3 in DNA: TGCAGCGTTACAGGAGCGGACACTGAAGCTTTCTTT. It specifies CSVTGADTEAFF.

The chain employs TRBV20-1 and TRBJ2-1; 7 nucleotides match TRBD2. CDR1 and CDR2 from the germline V gene are DFQATT and SNEGSKA (reference sequence). The CDR3 sequence is 16 residues long. V shed 0 bases and J 7 bases; nucleotides not matched to a gene: 12. CDR3 sequence reads: CSARDREGRFRNEQFF. As DNA, the CDR3 is TGCAGTGCTAGAGATAGGGAGGGAAGATTTCGGAATGAGCAGTTCTTC.

The V gene is TRBV29-1, the J gene TRBJ2-5; 9 bases align to TRBD1. This CDR3 region has 14 residues. Losses at the gene ends were 4 bases for V and 4 bases for J; bases not matched to a gene: 7. CDR1 is SQVTM and CDR2 is ANQGSEA in the germline V gene. The CDR3 loop is CSVVGTGLRETQYF. DNA for the CDR3: TGCAGCGTTGTCGGGACAGGGTTGCGAGAGACCCAGTACTTC.

This clonotype was counted only a few times. The chain joins TRBV28 to TRBJ1-2; TRBD1 might be the D (6 bases). The CDR3 totals 14 residues. V was pared by 6 bases and J by 1 base, with 12 bases between. Germline lookup yields CDR1 MDHEN and CDR2 SYDVKM. The chain's CDR3 is CASRGQPFNYGYTF. The CDR3 DNA is TGTGCCAGCAGAGGACAGCCTTTTAACTATGGCTACACCTTC.

There are many counts of this clonotype. V and J are TRBV6-5 and TRBJ2-5; D might be TRBD1 (6 bases). V was cut by 1 base and J by 5 bases, with 8 bases left in between. The CDR3 consists of 13 residues. In germline, CDR1 is MNHEY, CDR2 SVGAGI. The CDR3 here is CASSYYRAETQYF. CDR3 sequence (DNA): TGTGCCAGCAGTTACTACAGGGCGGAGACCCAGTACTTC.